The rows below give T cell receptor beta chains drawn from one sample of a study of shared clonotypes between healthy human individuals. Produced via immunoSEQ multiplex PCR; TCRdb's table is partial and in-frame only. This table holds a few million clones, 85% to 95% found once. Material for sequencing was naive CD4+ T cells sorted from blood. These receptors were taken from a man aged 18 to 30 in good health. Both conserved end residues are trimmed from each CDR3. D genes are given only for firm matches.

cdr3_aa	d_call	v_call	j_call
ASSTTGSGNTIY	NA	TRBV25-1	TRBJ1-3
ASSLTGRPPYNEQF	TRBD2	TRBV19	TRBJ2-1
ASSLHGGSNTGELF	NA	TRBV7-3	TRBJ2-2
ASRVTSGNTIY	NA	TRBV6-5	TRBJ1-3
SGGQGNYEQY	TRBD1	TRBV29-1	TRBJ2-7
SAGSEGRQY	NA	TRBV20-1	TRBJ2-7
ASSGRWGGGYTQY	NA	TRBV2	TRBJ2-3
AINAGEGNTIY	NA	TRBV10-3	TRBJ1-3
SVISSGANVLT	NA	TRBV29-1	TRBJ2-6
ATSRDRRGFGRDQPQH	NA	TRBV15	TRBJ1-5
AWKSSASMRETQY	NA	TRBV30	TRBJ2-5
ASSLPGLAGSYEQY	TRBD2	TRBV5-4	TRBJ2-7
AWRDRGNGNTIY	TRBD1	TRBV30	TRBJ1-3
ASSLYPSGSSYEQY	TRBD2	TRBV7-2	TRBJ2-7
ASIDRDTPQH	TRBD1	TRBV6-5	TRBJ1-5
ASSAGQPSMGVVEAF	TRBD1	TRBV5-4	TRBJ1-1
AWSGTAPGQY	NA	TRBV30	TRBJ2-5
AISDDRGSEKLF	TRBD1	TRBV10-3	TRBJ1-4